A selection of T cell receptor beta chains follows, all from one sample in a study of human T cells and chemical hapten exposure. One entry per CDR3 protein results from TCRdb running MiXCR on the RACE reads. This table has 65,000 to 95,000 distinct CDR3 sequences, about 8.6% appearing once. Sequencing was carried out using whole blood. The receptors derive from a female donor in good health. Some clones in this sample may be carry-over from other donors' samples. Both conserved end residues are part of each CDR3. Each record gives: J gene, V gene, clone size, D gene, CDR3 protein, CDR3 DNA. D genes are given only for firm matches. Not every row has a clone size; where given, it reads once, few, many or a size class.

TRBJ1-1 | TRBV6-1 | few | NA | CASSEALQGPAFF | TGTGCCAGCAGTGAAGCGCTACAGGGCCCGGCTTTCTTT
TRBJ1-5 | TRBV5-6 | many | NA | CASSLGGESNQPQHF | TGTGCCAGCAGCTTGGGCGGGGAGAGCAATCAGCCCCAGCATTTT
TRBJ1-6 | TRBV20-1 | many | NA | CSAEEQGLNSPLHF | TGCAGTGCTGAAGAACAGGGTCTTAATTCACCCCTCCACTTT
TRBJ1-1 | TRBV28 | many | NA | CASRLMNTEAFF | TGTGCCAGCAGGTTGATGAACACTGAAGCTTTCTTT
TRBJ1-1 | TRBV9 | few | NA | CASSPRDPVGTEAFF | TGTGCCAGCAGCCCAAGGGACCCCGTCGGCACTGAAGCTTTCTTT
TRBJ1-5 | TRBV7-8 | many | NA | CASSLAVEGQPQHF | TGTGCCAGCAGCTTAGCTGTAGAGGGGCAGCCCCAGCATTTT
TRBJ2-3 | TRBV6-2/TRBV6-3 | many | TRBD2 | CASTPFASGLALTDTQYF | TGTGCCAGCACCCCATTCGCTAGCGGACTAGCGCTTACAGATACGCAGTATTTT
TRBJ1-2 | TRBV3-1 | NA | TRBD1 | CASSRSTGGYGYTF | TGTGCCAGCAGCCGGAGTACAGGGGGCTACGGCTACACCTTC
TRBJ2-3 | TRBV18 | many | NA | CASSRQTGTLSTDTQYF | TGTGCCAGCTCACGACAGACCGGGACTCTGAGCACAGATACGCAGTATTTT
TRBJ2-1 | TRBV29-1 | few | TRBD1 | CSVQQGAVVNEQFF | TGCAGCGTCCAACAGGGGGCCGTGGTCAATGAGCAGTTCTTC
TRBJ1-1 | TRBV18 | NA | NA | CASSPRQDEAFF | TGTGCCAGCTCACCCCGACAGGATGAAGCTTTCTTT
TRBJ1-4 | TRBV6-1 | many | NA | CASSEVPGTNEKLFF | TGTGCCAGCAGTGAAGTTCCGGGAACTAATGAAAAACTGTTTTTT
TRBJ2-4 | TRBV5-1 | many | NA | CASSPQRGSGNIQYF | TGCGCCAGCAGCCCGCAGAGGGGGTCGGGAAACATTCAGTACTTC
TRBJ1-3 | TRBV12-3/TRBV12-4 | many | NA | CASSLGGSGNTIYF | TGTGCCAGCAGTTTAGGGGGTTCTGGAAACACCATATATTTT
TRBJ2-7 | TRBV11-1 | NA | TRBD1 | CASSPQTGLPEQYF | TGTGCCAGCAGCCCCCAGACAGGGCTTCCCGAGCAGTACTTC
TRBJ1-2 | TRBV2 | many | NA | CASSIRGSGGYTF | TGTGCCAGCAGCATTAGGGGAAGTGGTGGCTACACCTTC
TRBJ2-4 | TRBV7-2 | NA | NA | CASSPWVPRTLRGGKNIQYF | TGTGCCAGCAGCCCCTGGGTCCCCAGGACCCTAAGGGGGGGGAAAAACATTCAGTACTTC
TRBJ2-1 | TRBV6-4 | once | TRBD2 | CASSTNGEGSNEQFF | TGTGCCAGCAGCACTAATGGGGAGGGTTCCAATGAGCAGTTCTTC
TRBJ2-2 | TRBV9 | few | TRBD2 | CASSTRPGLAGPGELFF | TGTGCCAGCAGCACCCGTCCGGGACTAGCGGGGCCCGGGGAGCTGTTTTTT
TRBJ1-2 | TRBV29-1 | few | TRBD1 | CSVDRGGYTF | TGCAGCGTAGACAGGGGCGGCTACACCTTC
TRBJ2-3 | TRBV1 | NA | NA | CTTWRGSLDTQYF | TGCACCACGTGGCGGGGGAGTTTAGATACGCAGTATTTT
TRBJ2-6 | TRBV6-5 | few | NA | CASRRSRVPGANVLTF | TGTGCCAGCAGGCGATCCAGGGTTCCTGGGGCCAACGTCCTGACTTTC
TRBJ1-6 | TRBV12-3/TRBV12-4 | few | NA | CASSPKGLNSPLHF | TGTGCCAGCAGTCCTAAGGGTTTGAATTCCCCCCTCCACTTT
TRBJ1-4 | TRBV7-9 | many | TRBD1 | CASSTRLGTENEKLFF | TGTGCCAGCAGCACGCGTTTGGGGACAGAAAATGAAAAACTGTTTTTT
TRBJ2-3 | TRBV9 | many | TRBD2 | CASSVGLADTDTQYF | TGTGCCAGCAGCGTAGGACTAGCGGACACAGATACGCAGTATTTT
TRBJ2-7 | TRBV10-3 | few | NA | CAISEPGARTYEQYF | TGTGCCATCAGTGAGCCCGGGGCCAGGACCTACGAGCAGTACTTC
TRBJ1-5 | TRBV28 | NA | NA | CAVGQLNQPQHF | TGTGCCGTGGGGCAGCTCAATCAGCCCCAGCATTTT
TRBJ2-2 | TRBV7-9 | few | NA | CASTLRGRAGELFF | TGTGCCAGCACACTTCGGGGCAGAGCCGGGGAGCTGTTTTTT
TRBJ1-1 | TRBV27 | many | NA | CASSPNGGTEAFF | TGTGCCAGCAGTCCCAACGGAGGCACTGAAGCTTTCTTT
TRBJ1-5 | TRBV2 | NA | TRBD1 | CASRGTGGNQPQHF | TGTGCCAGCAGGGGGACAGGGGGCAATCAGCCCCAGCATTTT
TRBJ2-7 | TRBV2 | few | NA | CASSEDGPYEQYF | TGTGCCAGCAGTGAAGACGGCCCCTACGAGCAGTACTTC
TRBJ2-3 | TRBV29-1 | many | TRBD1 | CSVEFWTGSTDTQYF | TGCAGCGTTGAATTTTGGACAGGAAGCACAGATACGCAGTATTTT
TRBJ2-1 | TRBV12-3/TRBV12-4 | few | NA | CASSPGSVYNEQFF | TGTGCCAGCAGTCCCGGGAGCGTATACAATGAGCAGTTCTTC
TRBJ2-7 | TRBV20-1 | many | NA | CSARDYRGYEQYF | TGCAGTGCTAGAGATTACCGGGGGTACGAGCAGTACTTC
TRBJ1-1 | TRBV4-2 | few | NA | CASSQEGAGSMEAFF | TGTGCCAGCAGCCAAGAGGGAGCAGGGAGCATGGAAGCTTTCTTT
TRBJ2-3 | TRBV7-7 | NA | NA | CASSLDPGPADTQYF | TGTGCCAGCAGCTTAGACCCGGGCCCGGCAGATACGCAGTATTTT
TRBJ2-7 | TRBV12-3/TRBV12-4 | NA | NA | CASSLVGGHSYEQYF | TGTGCCAGCAGTTTAGTGGGCGGTCACTCCTACGAGCAGTACTTC
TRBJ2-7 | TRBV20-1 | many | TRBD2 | CSAKAPTSGGLRGQYF | TGCAGTGCTAAAGCTCCAACTAGCGGAGGACTACGGGGGCAGTACTTC